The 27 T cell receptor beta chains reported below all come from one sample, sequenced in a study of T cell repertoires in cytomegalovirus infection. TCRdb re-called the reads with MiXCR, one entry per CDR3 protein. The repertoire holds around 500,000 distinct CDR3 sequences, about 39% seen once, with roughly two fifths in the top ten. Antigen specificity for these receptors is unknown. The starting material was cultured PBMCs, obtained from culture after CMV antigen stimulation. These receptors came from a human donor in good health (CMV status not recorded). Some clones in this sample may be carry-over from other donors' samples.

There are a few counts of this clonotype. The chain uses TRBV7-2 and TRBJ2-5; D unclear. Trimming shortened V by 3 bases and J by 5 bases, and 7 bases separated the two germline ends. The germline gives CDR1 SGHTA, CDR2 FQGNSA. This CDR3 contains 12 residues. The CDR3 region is CASSFPVETQYF. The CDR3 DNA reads TGTGCCAGCAGCTTCCCGGTGGAGACCCAGTACTTC.

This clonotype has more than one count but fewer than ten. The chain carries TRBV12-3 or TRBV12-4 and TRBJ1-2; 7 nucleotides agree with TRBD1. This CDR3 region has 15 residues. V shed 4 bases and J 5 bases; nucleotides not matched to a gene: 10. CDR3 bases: TGTGCCAGCAGTTCCCCCTTTGAGGGGGCATATGGCTACACCTTC. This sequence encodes CASSSPFEGAYGYTF.

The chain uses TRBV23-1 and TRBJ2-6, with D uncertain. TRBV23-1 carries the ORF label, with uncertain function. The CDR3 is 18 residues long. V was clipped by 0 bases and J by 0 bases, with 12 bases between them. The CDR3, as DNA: TGCGCCAGCAGTCAATCGGTGTTCCGGATCTCTGGGGCCAACGTCCTGACTTTC. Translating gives CASSQSVFRISGANVLTF.

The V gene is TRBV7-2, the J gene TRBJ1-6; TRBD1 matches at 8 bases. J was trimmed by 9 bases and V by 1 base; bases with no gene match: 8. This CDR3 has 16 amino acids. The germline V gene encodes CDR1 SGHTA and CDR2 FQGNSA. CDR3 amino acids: CASSLVSQGAFSPLHF. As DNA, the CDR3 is TGTGCCAGCAGCTTAGTGTCTCAGGGGGCTTTTTCACCCCTCCACTTT. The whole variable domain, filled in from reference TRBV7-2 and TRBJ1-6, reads GAGVSQSPSNKVTEKGKDVELRCDPISGHTALYWYRQSLGQGLEFLIYFQGNSAPDKSGLPSDRFSAERTGGSVSTLTIQRTQQEDSAVYLCASSLVSQGAFSPLHFGNGTRLTVT.

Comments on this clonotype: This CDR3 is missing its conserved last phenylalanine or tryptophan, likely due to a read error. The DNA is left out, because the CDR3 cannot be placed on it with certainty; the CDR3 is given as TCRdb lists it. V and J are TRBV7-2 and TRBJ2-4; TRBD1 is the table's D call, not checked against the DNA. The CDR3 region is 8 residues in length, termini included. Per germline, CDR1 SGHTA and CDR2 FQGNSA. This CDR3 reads CASSPDRH.

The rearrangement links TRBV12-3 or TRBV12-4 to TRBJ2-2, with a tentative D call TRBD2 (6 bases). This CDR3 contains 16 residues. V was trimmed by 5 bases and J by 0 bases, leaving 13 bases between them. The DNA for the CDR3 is TGTGCCAGCAGTCCGGGACTGAACGCGAACACCGGGGAGCTGTTTTTT. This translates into CASSPGLNANTGELFF.

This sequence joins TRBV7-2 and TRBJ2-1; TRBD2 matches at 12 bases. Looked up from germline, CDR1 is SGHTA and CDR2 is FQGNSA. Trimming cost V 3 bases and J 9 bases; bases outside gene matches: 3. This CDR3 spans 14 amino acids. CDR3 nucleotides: TGTGCCAGCAGCTTCCTAGCGGGAGGGTCTGAGCAGTTCTTC. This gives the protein CASSFLAGGSEQFF.

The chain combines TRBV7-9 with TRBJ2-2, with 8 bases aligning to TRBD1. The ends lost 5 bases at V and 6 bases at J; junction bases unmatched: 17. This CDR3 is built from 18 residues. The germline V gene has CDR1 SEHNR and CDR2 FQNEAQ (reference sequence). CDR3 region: CASSIRQAGTGAPGELFF. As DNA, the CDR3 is TGTGCCAGCAGCATCCGGCAAGCCGGGACAGGCGCCCCCGGGGAGCTGTTTTTT.

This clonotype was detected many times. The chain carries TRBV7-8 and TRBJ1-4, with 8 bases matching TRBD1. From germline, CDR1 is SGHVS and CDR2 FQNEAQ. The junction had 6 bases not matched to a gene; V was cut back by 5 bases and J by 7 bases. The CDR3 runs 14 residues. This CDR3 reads CASSATGVSEKLFF. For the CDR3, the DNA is TGTGCCAGCAGCGCGACAGGGGTCTCTGAAAAACTGTTTTTT.

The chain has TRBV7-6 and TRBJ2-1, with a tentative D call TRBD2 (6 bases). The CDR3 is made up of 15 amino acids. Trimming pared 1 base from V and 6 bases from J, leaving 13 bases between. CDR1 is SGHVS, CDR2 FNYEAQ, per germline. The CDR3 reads CASSLGDFTINEQFF. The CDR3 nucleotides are TGTGCCAGCAGCTTAGGGGACTTCACTATCAATGAGCAGTTCTTC.

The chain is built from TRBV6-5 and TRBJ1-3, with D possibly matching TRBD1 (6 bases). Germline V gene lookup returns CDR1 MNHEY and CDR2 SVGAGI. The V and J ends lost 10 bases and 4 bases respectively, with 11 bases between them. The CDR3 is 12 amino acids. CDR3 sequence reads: CATRTAGNTIYF. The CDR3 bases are TGTGCCACCAGGACAGCCGGAAACACCATATATTTT.

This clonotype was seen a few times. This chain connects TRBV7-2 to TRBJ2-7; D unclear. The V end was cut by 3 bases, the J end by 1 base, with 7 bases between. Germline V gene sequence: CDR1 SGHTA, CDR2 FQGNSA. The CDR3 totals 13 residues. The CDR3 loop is CASSFRVSYEQYF. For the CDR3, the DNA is TGTGCCAGCAGCTTTAGAGTATCCTACGAGCAGTACTTC.

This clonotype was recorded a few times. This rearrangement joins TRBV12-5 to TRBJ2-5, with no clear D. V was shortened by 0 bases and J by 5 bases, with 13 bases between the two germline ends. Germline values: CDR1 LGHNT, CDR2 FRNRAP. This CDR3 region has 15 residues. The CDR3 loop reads CASGLVPQEGETQYF. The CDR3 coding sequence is TGTGCTAGTGGTTTGGTTCCGCAGGAAGGGGAGACCCAGTACTTC.

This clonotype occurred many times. This CDR3 is CASSVGLAASNEQFF. DNA for the CDR3: TGTGCCAGCAGCGTAGGACTAGCGGCTTCCAATGAGCAGTTCTTC. V gene TRBV7-2 combines with J gene TRBJ2-1, with 10 bases that match TRBD2. From germline, CDR1 is SGHTA and CDR2 FQGNSA. The CDR3 has 15 residues. V dropped 5 bases and J dropped 6; count of bases not matched to a gene: 7.

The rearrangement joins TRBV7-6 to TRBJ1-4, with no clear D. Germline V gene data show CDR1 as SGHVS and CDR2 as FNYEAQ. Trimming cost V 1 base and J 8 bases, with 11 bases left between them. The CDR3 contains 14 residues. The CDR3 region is CASSLVSGPEKLFF. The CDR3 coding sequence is TGTGCCAGCAGCTTAGTGTCCGGGCCAGAAAAACTGTTTTTT.

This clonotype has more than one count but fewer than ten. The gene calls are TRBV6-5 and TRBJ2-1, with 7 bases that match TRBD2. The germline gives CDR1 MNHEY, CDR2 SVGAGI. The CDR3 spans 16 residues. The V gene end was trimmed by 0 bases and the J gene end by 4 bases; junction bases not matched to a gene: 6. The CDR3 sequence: CASSYSLQRGYNEQFF. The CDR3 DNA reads TGTGCCAGCAGTTACTCGCTCCAGCGGGGATACAATGAGCAGTTCTTC.

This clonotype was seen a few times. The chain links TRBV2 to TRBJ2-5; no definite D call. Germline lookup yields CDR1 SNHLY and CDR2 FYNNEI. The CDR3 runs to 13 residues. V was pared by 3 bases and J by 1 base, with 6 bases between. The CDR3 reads CASSEYTQETQYF. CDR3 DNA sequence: TGTGCCAGCAGTGAGTACACCCAAGAGACCCAGTACTTC. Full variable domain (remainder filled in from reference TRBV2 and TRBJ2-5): EPEVTQTPSHQVTQMGQEVILRCVPISNHLYFYWYRQILGQKVEFLVSFYNNEISEKSEIFDDQFSVERPDGSNFTLKIRSTKLEDSAMYFCASSEYTQETQYFGPGTRLLVL.

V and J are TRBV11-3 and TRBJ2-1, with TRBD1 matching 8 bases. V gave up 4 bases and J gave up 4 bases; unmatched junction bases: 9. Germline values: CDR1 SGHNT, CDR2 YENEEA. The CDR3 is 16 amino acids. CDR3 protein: CASSSSGTGAYNEQFF. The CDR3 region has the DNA TGTGCCAGCAGCTCCTCCGGGACAGGAGCTTACAATGAGCAGTTCTTC.

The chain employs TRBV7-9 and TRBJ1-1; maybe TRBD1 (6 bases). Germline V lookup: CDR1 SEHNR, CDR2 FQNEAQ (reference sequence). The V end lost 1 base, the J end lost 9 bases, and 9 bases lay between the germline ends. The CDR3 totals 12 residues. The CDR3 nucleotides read TGTGCCAGCAGCTTAGGACAGGAACAAGCTTTCTTT. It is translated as CASSLGQEQAFF.

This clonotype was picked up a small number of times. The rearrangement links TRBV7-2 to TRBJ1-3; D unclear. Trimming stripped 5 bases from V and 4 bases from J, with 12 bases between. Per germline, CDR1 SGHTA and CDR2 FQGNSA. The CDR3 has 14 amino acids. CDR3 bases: TGTGCCAGCAGCCGAGTTAAGGAGGGAAACACCATATATTTT. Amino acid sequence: CASSRVKEGNTIYF.

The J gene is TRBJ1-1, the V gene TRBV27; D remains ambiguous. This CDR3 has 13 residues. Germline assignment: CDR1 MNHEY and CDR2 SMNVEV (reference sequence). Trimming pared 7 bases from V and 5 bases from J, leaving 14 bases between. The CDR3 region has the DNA TGTGCCAGCACGGGAATTTTAGGGACTGAAGCTTTCTTT. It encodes CASTGILGTEAFF.

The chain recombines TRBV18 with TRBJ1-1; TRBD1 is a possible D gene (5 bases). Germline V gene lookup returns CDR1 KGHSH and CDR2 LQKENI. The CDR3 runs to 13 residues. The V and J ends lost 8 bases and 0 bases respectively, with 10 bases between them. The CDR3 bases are TGTGCCAGCAGAGGGGCACTGAACACTGAAGCTTTCTTT. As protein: CASRGALNTEAFF.

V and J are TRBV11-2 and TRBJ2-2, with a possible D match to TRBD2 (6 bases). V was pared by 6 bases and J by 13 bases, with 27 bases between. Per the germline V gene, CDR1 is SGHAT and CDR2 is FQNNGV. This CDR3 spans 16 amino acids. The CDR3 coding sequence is TGTGCCAGCAGGTTCAAGGGGACTCTGTCTTCCTGGGGGCTGTTTTTT. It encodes CASRFKGTLSSWGLFF. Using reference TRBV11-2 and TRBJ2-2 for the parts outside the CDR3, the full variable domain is EAGVAQSPRYKIIEKRQSVAFWCNPISGHATLYWYQQILGQGPKLLIQFQNNGVVDDSQLPKDRFSAERLKGVDSTLKIQPAKLEDSAVYLCASRFKGTLSSWGLFFGEGSRLTVL.

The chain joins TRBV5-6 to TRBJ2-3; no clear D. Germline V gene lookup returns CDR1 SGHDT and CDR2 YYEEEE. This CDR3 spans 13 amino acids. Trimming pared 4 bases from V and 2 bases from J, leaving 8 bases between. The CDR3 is CASSVFSTDTQYF. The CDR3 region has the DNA TGTGCCAGCAGCGTTTTCTCCACAGATACGCAGTATTTT.

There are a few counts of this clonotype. The CDR3 bases are TGCGCCAGCAGCCAAGAAAGGCGGGGAGATGAGCAGTTCTTC. Its protein is CASSQERRGDEQFF. V usage is TRBV4-1 and J usage is TRBJ2-1; D may be TRBD2 (6 bases). CDR3 length equals 14 residues. CDR1 is MGHRA, CDR2 YSYEKL, per germline. V was trimmed by 0 bases and J by 8 bases, leaving 11 bases between them.

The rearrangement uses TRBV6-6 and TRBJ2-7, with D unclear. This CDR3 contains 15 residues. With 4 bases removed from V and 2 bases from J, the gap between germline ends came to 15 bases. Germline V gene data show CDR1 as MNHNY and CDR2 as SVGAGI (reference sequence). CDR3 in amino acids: CASSFPGSGTYEQYF. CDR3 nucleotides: TGTGCCAGCAGTTTTCCTGGCTCCGGTACCTACGAGCAGTACTTC.

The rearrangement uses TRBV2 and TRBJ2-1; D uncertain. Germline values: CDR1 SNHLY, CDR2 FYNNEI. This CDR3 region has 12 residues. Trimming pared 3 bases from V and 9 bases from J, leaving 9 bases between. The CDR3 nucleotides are TGTGCCAGCAGTGATTCGTTTAGTGAGCAGTTCTTC. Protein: CASSDSFSEQFF.